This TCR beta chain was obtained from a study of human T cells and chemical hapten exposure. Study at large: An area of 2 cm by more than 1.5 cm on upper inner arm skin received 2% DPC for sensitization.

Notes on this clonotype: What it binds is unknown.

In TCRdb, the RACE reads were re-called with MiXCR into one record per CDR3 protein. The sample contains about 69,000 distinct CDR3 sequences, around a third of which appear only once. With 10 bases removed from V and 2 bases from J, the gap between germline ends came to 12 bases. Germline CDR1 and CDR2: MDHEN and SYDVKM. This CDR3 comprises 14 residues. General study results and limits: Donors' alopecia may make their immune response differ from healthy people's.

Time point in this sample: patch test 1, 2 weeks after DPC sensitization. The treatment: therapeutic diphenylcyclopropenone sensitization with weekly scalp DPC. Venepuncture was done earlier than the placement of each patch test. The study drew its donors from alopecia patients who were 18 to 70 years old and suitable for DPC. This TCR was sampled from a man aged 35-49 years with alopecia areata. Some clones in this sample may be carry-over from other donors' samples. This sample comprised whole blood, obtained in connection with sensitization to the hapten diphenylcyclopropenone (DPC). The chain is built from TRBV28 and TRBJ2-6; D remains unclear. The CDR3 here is CATRVGAGANVLTF. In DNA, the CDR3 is TGTGCCACCCGCGTTGGGGCTGGGGCCAACGTCCTGACTTTC. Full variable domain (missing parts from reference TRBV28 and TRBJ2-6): DVKVTQSSRYLVKRTGEKVFLECVQDMDHENMFWYRQDPGLGLRLIYFSYDVKMKEKGDIPEGYSVSREKKERFSLILESASTNQTSMYLCATRVGAGANVLTFGAGSRLTVL.